The 31 T cell receptor beta chains below were found in one sample sequenced in a study of T cell responses to AZD1222 COVID-19 vaccine listed by TCRdb under 2021. The sample's time point label, decoded: baseline before first vaccination. Receptor amplification or capture employed the immunoSEQ multiplex PCR assay. Held by TCRdb, this immuneACCESS table contains in-frame sequences only and omits some clones. Under half of the omission traces to an unresolved V gene where checked; the cause of the rest is unknown. Recorded for this sample are some 150,000 clones; around 94% of them occurred a single time. Of the sample, roughly 1.2% falls within the top ten clones. This specimen consisted of peripheral blood, obtained on day 0 of AZD1222 vaccination. The receptor set was obtained from an adult in good health.

V gene TRBV6-5 combines with J gene TRBJ2-5, with a possible D match to TRBD2 (6 bases). CDR3 length: 13 residues. V was shortened by 2 bases and J by 7 bases, with 11 bases between the two germline ends. Germline-derived CDR1 and CDR2 are MNHEY and SVGAGI. CDR3 in DNA: TGTGCCAGCAGTTACGGGGAGGCTCGGACCCAGTACTTC. Translation: CASSYGEARTQYF.

The rearrangement uses TRBV7-2 and TRBJ2-1, with TRBD2 identical over 11 bases. The CDR3 runs 15 residues. With 5 bases clipped from V and 6 bases from J, the junction kept 6 bases outside the gene matches. Germline values: CDR1 SGHTA, CDR2 FQGNSA. CDR3 region: CASSRTSGWGNEQFF. CDR3 in DNA: TGTGCCAGCAGCCGGACTAGCGGGTGGGGCAATGAGCAGTTCTTC.

Notes on this clone: The sample carries other DNA sequences with the same CDR3. The rearrangement links TRBV7-2 to TRBJ1-6, with a possible D match to TRBD1 (6 bases). The CDR3 contains 14 residues. Germline loops: CDR1 SGHTA, CDR2 FQGNSA. V was cut by 1 base and J by 5 bases, with 6 bases left in between. In DNA, the CDR3 is TGTGCCAGCAGCTTAGGACAGGATAATTCACCCCTCCACTTT. This encodes CASSLGQDNSPLHF.

The rearrangement links TRBV7-2 to TRBJ2-1; 13 bases are shared with TRBD2. The CDR3 runs to 16 residues. The germline gives CDR1 SGHTA, CDR2 FQGNSA. J gave up 5 bases and V 5 bases, and 6 bases lay outside the gene matches. This CDR3 is CASSPPGLAGDNEQFF. CDR3 in DNA: TGTGCCAGCAGCCCCCCCGGACTAGCGGGGGACAATGAGCAGTTCTTC.

The chain combines TRBV7-2 with TRBJ1-5, with TRBD1 matching over 7 bases. Germline CDR1 reads SGHTA; CDR2 reads FQGNSA. There are 18 residues in the CDR3. V trimming: 2 bases; J trimming: 0 bases; junction bases outside the gene matches: 10. The CDR3 protein is CASSLISHRGSSNQPQHF. CDR3 sequence (DNA): TGTGCCAGCAGCTTAATAAGCCACAGGGGTTCTAGCAATCAGCCCCAGCATTTT.

The V and J genes are TRBV7-6 and TRBJ2-2; D could derive from TRBD1 or TRBD2 (5 bases each). Trimming stripped 2 bases from V and 1 base from J, with 11 bases between. This CDR3 is built from 16 residues. From germline, CDR1 is SGHVS and CDR2 FNYEAQ. As DNA, the CDR3 is TGTGCCAGCAGCTTATACGGGGCCATGAACACCGGGGAGCTGTTTTTT. Protein: CASSLYGAMNTGELFF.

The CDR3 loop is CASSQVWGPQPQHF. The CDR3 DNA sequence: TGCGCCAGCAGCCAAGTTTGGGGTCCGCAGCCCCAGCATTTT. The V call is TRBV4-1, the J call TRBJ1-5; D is uncertain. Germline V lookup: CDR1 MGHRA, CDR2 YSYEKL. CDR3 length equals 14 residues. The V end lost 1 base, the J end lost 7 bases, and 11 bases lay between the germline ends.

The chain has TRBV3-1 (or the pseudogene TRBV3-2) and TRBJ1-1; the D is unclear. V lost 0 bases and J 7 bases, leaving 9 bases between the germline ends. This CDR3 is 13 amino acids long. Germline V gene sequence: CDR1 LGHDT, CDR2 YNNKEL (reference sequence). The chain's CDR3 is CASSQEGSLEAFF. CDR3 sequence (DNA): TGTGCCAGCAGCCAAGAGGGGAGCCTTGAAGCTTTCTTT.

This clone was seen a handful of times. The chain recombines TRBV6-4 with TRBJ2-6; D gene unclear. Germline lookup yields CDR1 MRHNA and CDR2 SNTAGT. This CDR3 spans 14 amino acids. V was shortened by 2 bases and J by 0 bases, with 2 bases between the two germline ends. The CDR3 nucleotides are TGTGCCAGCAGTGACAACTCTGGGGCCAACGTCCTGACTTTC. The encoded protein is CASSDNSGANVLTF.

This clone was observed a handful of times. The rearrangement uses TRBV9 and TRBJ1-1; TRBD1 is a possible D gene (5 bases). The length of the CDR3 is 15 residues. Trimming removed 0 bases at V and 0 bases at J, with 9 bases between. CDR1 SGDLS and CDR2 YYNGEE come from the germline V gene. As DNA, the CDR3 is TGTGCCAGCAGCGTAGAAGGGGCCTTGAACACTGAAGCTTTCTTT. It translates to CASSVEGALNTEAFF. The whole variable domain, remainder taken from reference TRBV9 and TRBJ1-1, is DSGVTQTPKHLITATGQRVTLRCSPRSGDLSVYWYQQSLDQGLQFLIQYYNGEERAKGNILERFSAQQFPDLHSELNLSSLELGDSALYFCASSVEGALNTEAFFGQGTRLTVV.

The rearrangement joins TRBV7-8 to TRBJ1-1; D is unclear. Germline V gives CDR1 SGHVS, CDR2 FQNEAQ. V lost 3 bases and J lost 1, with 9 bases in between. The CDR3 sequence is 14 residues long. The DNA for the CDR3 is TGTGCCAGCAGCTTGGGCGGTTGGAACACTGAAGCTTTCTTT. It specifies CASSLGGWNTEAFF.

The gene calls are TRBV3-1 (or the pseudogene TRBV3-2) and TRBJ2-7; maybe TRBD1 (7 bases). This CDR3 comprises 16 residues. The germline V and J ends were trimmed by 4 bases and 2 bases, with 18 bases remaining between them. Germline loops: CDR1 LGHDT, CDR2 YNNKEL (reference sequence). The CDR3: CASSRQGRGTAYEQYV. CDR3 in DNA: TGTGCCAGCAGCCGCCAAGGCCGGGGGACAGCCTACGAGCAGTACGTC.

The chain's CDR3 is CASSQDTRLGRTDTQYF. The CDR3 DNA follows: TGCGCCAGCAGCCAAGACACCCGACTAGGACGCACAGATACGCAGTATTTT. The chain joins TRBV4-1 to TRBJ2-3; maybe TRBD2 (6 bases). Germline CDR1 MGHRA, CDR2 YSYEKL. The CDR3 extends over 17 amino acids. Deletions cut 0 bases from V and 1 base from J, with 14 bases between.

The chain has TRBV2 and TRBJ2-7; D remains unclear. Germline CDR1 is SNHLY and CDR2 is FYNNEI. CDR3 length: 13 amino acids. V was pared by 2 bases and J by 3 bases, with 8 bases between. The CDR3 loop is CASSEYLGYEQYV. The CDR3 nucleotides are TGTGCCAGCAGTGAATATCTCGGCTACGAGCAGTACGTC.

The chain uses TRBV28 and TRBJ1-1; no clear D. The CDR3 is made up of 13 amino acids. Germline CDR1 MDHEN, CDR2 SYDVKM. V lost 7 bases and J lost 1, with 10 bases in between. CDR3 residues: CASTLSWNTEAFF. DNA for the CDR3: TGTGCCAGCACCCTTTCGTGGAACACTGAAGCTTTCTTT.

This clone was picked up one time. The chain couples TRBV6-5 to TRBJ1-5; the D gene is possibly TRBD1 (5 bases). Germline assignment: CDR1 MNHEY and CDR2 SVGAGI. With 8 bases removed from V and 2 bases from J, the gap between germline ends came to 16 bases. This CDR3 spans 15 amino acids. CDR3 loop: CASGNSGDGNQPQHF. The CDR3 DNA reads as TGTGCCAGCGGAAACTCGGGGGATGGCAATCAGCCCCAGCATTTT.

The rearrangement uses TRBV20-1 and TRBJ1-2, with D possibly matching TRBD1 (5 bases). Germline V CDR1 and CDR2: DFQATT, SNEGSKA (reference sequence). This CDR3 has 11 residues. The CDR3 spells CRTDRNYGYTF. The CDR3 nucleotides are TGCAGGACTGACAGAAACTATGGCTACACCTTC.

The rearrangement uses TRBV27 and TRBJ1-1; D not certain. Germline V gene sequence: CDR1 MNHEY, CDR2 SMNVEV (reference sequence). V was cut by 0 bases and J by 8 bases, with 16 bases left in between. The CDR3 runs to 15 residues. The CDR3 region has the DNA TGTGCCAGCAGTTTATCCCGTCCCTCGTTCCTGGAAGCTTTCTTT. Amino acids: CASSLSRPSFLEAFF.

The chain couples TRBV4-2 to TRBJ1-3; D is undetermined. Germline-derived CDR1 and CDR2 are LGHNA and YNFKEQ. The ends were cut back, 1 base at V and 3 bases at J, with 10 bases in the middle. CDR3 length equals 15 residues. CDR3 nucleotide sequence: TGTGCCAGCAGCCAAGCTCCAGGTGGTGGAAACACCATATATTTT. This encodes CASSQAPGGGNTIYF.

This chain connects TRBV4-3 to TRBJ1-5; no definite D call. The CDR3 sequence is 14 residues long. Trimming left V 1 base short and J 3 bases short, with 7 bases between. Germline lookup yields CDR1 LGHNA and CDR2 YSLEER. As DNA, the CDR3 is TGCGCCAGCAGCCAAGTCAGTTACAATCAGCCCCAGCATTTT. Protein product: CASSQVSYNQPQHF.

The V gene is TRBV18, the J gene TRBJ2-2; no firm D call. The CDR3 loop spans 13 amino acids. The V end lost 3 bases, the J end lost 5 bases, and 7 bases lay between the germline ends. CDR1 is KGHSH and CDR2 is LQKENI in the germline V gene. For the CDR3, the DNA is TGTGCCAGCTCACCGTTTGGGACCGGGGAGCTGTTTTTT. It is translated as CASSPFGTGELFF.

The V and J genes are TRBV7-9 and TRBJ2-3, with 9 bases lining up with TRBD2. The length of the CDR3 is 16 residues. Germline V gives CDR1 SEHNR, CDR2 FQNEAQ (reference sequence). After removal of 2 bases from V and 5 bases from J, the junction contained 8 bases not matched to a gene. This CDR3 reads CASSLRGRARRDTQYF. CDR3 DNA: TGTGCCAGCAGCTTACGCGGGAGGGCCCGAAGAGATACGCAGTATTTT. Full variable domain (outside the CDR3, taken from reference TRBV7-9 and TRBJ2-3): DTGVSQNPRHKITKRGQNVTFRCDPISEHNRLYWYRQTLGQGPEFLTYFQNEAQLEKSRLLSDRFSAERPKGSFSTLEIQRTEQGDSAMYLCASSLRGRARRDTQYFGPGTRLTVL.

The V call is TRBV10-3, the J call TRBJ2-7, with D perhaps matching TRBD1 (6 bases). Trimming removed 10 bases at V and 2 bases at J, with 18 bases between. The CDR3 spans 14 residues. Per germline, CDR1 ENHRY and CDR2 SYGVKD. The CDR3 nucleotides read TGTGCCACCCCCATCCGGGACACTCCCTACGAGCAGTACGTC. Amino acid sequence: CATPIRDTPYEQYV.

The chain joins TRBV5-1 to TRBJ2-3; 10 nucleotides match TRBD2. With V trimmed by 2 bases and J by 2 bases, 2 bases remained unmatched. Germline V CDR1 and CDR2: SGHRS, YFSETQ. The CDR3 spans 15 residues. The CDR3, as DNA: TGCGCCAGCAGCTTTAGCGGGGGGATCACAGATACGCAGTATTTT. As protein: CASSFSGGITDTQYF.

The genes are TRBV2 and TRBJ2-1, with 10 bases that match TRBD2. Trimming at V came to 8 bases and at J to 0 bases, leaving 13 bases not matched to a gene. The CDR3 spans 18 residues. CDR1 and CDR2 (germline): SNHLY, FYNNEI. The CDR3 nucleotides are TGTGCCAGCGGCGGAGCCGGGACTAGCGTCGCCTCCTACAATGAGCAGTTCTTC. It translates to CASGGAGTSVASYNEQFF.

This chain connects TRBV27 to TRBJ1-4; D gene ambiguous. This CDR3 has 14 amino acids. V shed 3 bases and J shed 8 bases, with 13 bases lying between them. CDR1 MNHEY and CDR2 SMNVEV come from the germline V gene (reference sequence). CDR3 bases: TGTGCCAGCAGTTTGAGAGGGAGAGGCGAAAAACTGTTTTTT. This codes for CASSLRGRGEKLFF.

The chain combines TRBV5-5 with TRBJ1-4, with a tentative D call TRBD1 (5 bases). The germline V gene has CDR1 SGHKS and CDR2 YYEKEE (reference sequence). The CDR3 length is 15 residues. V gave up 0 bases and J gave up 3 bases, with 9 bases separating them. This chain's CDR3 is CASSLVGAANEKLFF. In DNA form, the CDR3 reads TGTGCCAGCAGCTTGGTTGGGGCCGCTAATGAAAAACTGTTTTTT.

This clone was picked up one time. The chain employs TRBV2 and TRBJ1-6; 7 nucleotides line up with TRBD1. CDR3 size: 15 residues. Germline CDR1 SNHLY, CDR2 FYNNEI. Trimming cost V 2 bases and J 9 bases; bases outside gene matches: 7. CDR3 nucleotide sequence: TGTGCCAGCAGTGAATACAGAGGGGGCGGTTCACCCCTCCACTTT. The encoded protein is CASSEYRGGGSPLHF.

V is TRBV19 and J is TRBJ1-5; TRBD1 might be the D (5 bases). V gave up 6 bases and J gave up 6 bases, with 18 bases separating them. This CDR3 has 15 amino acids. CDR1 and CDR2 (germline): LNHDA, SQIVND (reference sequence). The CDR3 sequence is CASSTGTARGQPQHF. For the CDR3, the DNA is TGTGCCAGTAGCACCGGGACCGCTCGGGGTCAGCCCCAGCATTTT.

There are a few counts of this clone. J is TRBJ2-7 and V is TRBV7-8; no firm D call. CDR1 SGHVS and CDR2 FQNEAQ come from the germline V gene. V shed 5 bases and J shed 6 bases, with 11 bases lying between them. The CDR3 is made up of 12 amino acids. CDR3 loop: CASSLLSREQYV. The CDR3 region has the DNA TGTGCCAGCAGCCTTCTTAGTCGCGAGCAGTACGTC.

This chain links TRBV28 with TRBJ1-3, with TRBD1 as a possible D gene (5 bases). The ends were cut back, 4 bases at V and 0 bases at J, with 10 bases in the middle. Germline loops: CDR1 MDHEN, CDR2 SYDVKM. This CDR3 is 15 amino acids long. The CDR3 reads CASSSGTASGNTIYF. The CDR3 bases are TGTGCCAGCAGTTCCGGGACGGCCTCTGGAAACACCATATATTTT.